One and the same sample provided the 20 T cell receptor beta chains below, sequenced in a study of blood T cell repertoires in COVID-19 (dated by TCRdb to 2019 to 2021). The library was produced with the immunoSEQ multiplex PCR assay. TCRdb carries this immuneACCESS record with in-frame sequences only. Its versions omit some clonotypes, under half of them owing to an unresolved V gene in the studies checked, with the rest unexplained. This sample is represented by 52,000 or so clones; roughly 80% of them were singletons. The ten largest account for 5.5% to 6% of the sample. Sequencing input: peripheral blood. These receptors all come from a human donor in a cohort sampled during active or convalescent COVID-19.

The chain uses TRBV5-6 and TRBJ2-7; D possibly corresponds to TRBD2 (6 bases). The V gene lost 7 bases and the J gene lost 6 bases, with 17 bases spanning the gap. This CDR3 region has 13 residues. Looked up from germline, CDR1 is SGHDT and CDR2 is YYEEEE. DNA of the CDR3: TGTGCCAGCGGGGACGGGGGAGGCCTCGAGCAGTACTTC. Translating it yields CASGDGGGLEQYF.

The chain couples TRBV6-5 to TRBJ1-2; D not resolved. CDR1 and CDR2 (germline): MNHEY, SVGAGI. The CDR3 loop spans 13 amino acids. V was cut by 0 bases and J by 8 bases, with 10 bases left in between. The DNA of the CDR3 is TGTGCCAGCAGTTACTCCGGGAAAGGGGGCTACACCTTC. It is translated as CASSYSGKGGYTF.

The J gene is TRBJ1-1, the V gene TRBV11-2; TRBD1 matches at 8 bases. The length of the CDR3 is 14 residues. Germline V gives CDR1 SGHAT, CDR2 FQNNGV. Trimming at V came to 5 bases and at J to 1 base, leaving 3 bases not matched to a gene. The CDR3 bases are TGTGCCAGCAGCCTGGGACAGGCGAACACTGAAGCTTTCTTT. Amino acid sequence: CASSLGQANTEAFF.

The rearrangement links TRBV28 to TRBJ1-5; D is unclear. The CDR3 sequence is 14 residues long. V was cut by 2 bases and J by 0 bases, with 5 bases left in between. Germline CDR1 MDHEN, CDR2 SYDVKM. Here the CDR3 reads CASSLQVSNQPQHF. CDR3 coding DNA: TGTGCCAGCAGTTTACAGGTTAGCAATCAGCCCCAGCATTTT.

The chain joins TRBV9 to TRBJ1-2; 8 positions agree with TRBD1. V shed 3 bases and J 3 bases; nucleotides not matched to a gene: 1. This CDR3 has 13 residues. Per the germline V gene, CDR1 is SGDLS and CDR2 is YYNGEE. CDR3 coding DNA: TGTGCCAGCAGCGCGGACAGGGACTATGGCTACACCTTC. Protein: CASSADRDYGYTF.

This clone came up a few times. The CDR3 here is CASSLRGLRNEQFF. CDR3 DNA sequence: TGTGCCAGCAGCTTGCGGGGCCTTCGTAATGAGCAGTTCTTC. J is TRBJ2-1 and V is TRBV7-2, with D perhaps matching TRBD2 (6 bases). CDR1 and CDR2 (germline): SGHTA, FQGNSA. The CDR3 runs to 14 residues. Trimming removed 3 bases at V and 7 bases at J, with 13 bases between.

The chain uses TRBV7-9 and TRBJ2-3; the D gene is possibly TRBD1 (5 bases). Germline CDR1 reads SEHNR; CDR2 reads FQNEAQ (reference sequence). The CDR3 contains 15 residues. Between the trimmed V and J ends, which lost 2 bases and 9 bases, there was a span of 18 bases. The CDR3 DNA follows: TGTGCCAGCAGCTTAAGAGCAGGACACCGTGGCACGCAGTATTTT. It encodes CASSLRAGHRGTQYF.

The chain couples TRBV5-5 to TRBJ2-1; 8 bases line up with TRBD1. Germline trimming cut 5 bases from V and 3 bases from J; bases unmatched to any gene: 4. CDR1 is SGHKS and CDR2 is YYEKEE in the germline V gene (reference sequence). CDR3 length: 14 amino acids. The CDR3 DNA sequence: TGTGCCAGCAGGTGGACAGGGTTCTACAATGAGCAGTTCTTC. It encodes CASRWTGFYNEQFF.

The chain couples TRBV9 to TRBJ1-3; 9 bases fit TRBD1. This CDR3 contains 15 residues. Germline V lookup: CDR1 SGDLS, CDR2 YYNGEE. With 1 base clipped from V and 7 bases from J, the junction kept 6 bases outside the gene matches. The CDR3 sequence is CASSVSPGQGNTIYF. The CDR3 region has the DNA TGTGCCAGCAGCGTATCGCCGGGACAGGGTAACACCATATATTTT.

V usage is TRBV5-4 and J usage is TRBJ2-3; D may be TRBD2 (6 bases). Germline V lookup: CDR1 SGHNT, CDR2 YYREEE (reference sequence). The V end lost 0 bases, the J end lost 5 bases, and 13 bases lay between the germline ends. The CDR3 covers 15 residues. This CDR3 is CASSLELAGRDTQYF. The CDR3 DNA reads TGTGCCAGCAGCTTGGAGTTGGCGGGGAGAGATACGCAGTATTTT. Complete variable domain (other parts from reference TRBV5-4 and TRBJ2-3): ETGVTQSPTHLIKTRGQQVTLRCSSQSGHNTVSWYQQALGQGPQFIFQYYREEENGRGNFPPRFSGLQFPNYSSELNVNALELDDSALYLCASSLELAGRDTQYFGPGTRLTVL.

This rearrangement joins TRBV6-1 to TRBJ2-7, with D perhaps TRBD2 (5 bases). The length of the CDR3 is 15 residues. Trimming shortened V by 1 base and J by 3 bases, and 13 bases separated the two germline ends. Per germline, CDR1 MNHNS and CDR2 SASEGT. CDR3 nucleotide sequence: TGTGCCAGCAGTGAAGGTCGTTCGAGGGTCTACGAGCAGTACTTC. This encodes CASSEGRSRVYEQYF.

This clone was recorded a few times. This sequence joins TRBV27 and TRBJ1-4; 8 bases match TRBD1. The CDR3 covers 15 residues. V dropped 6 bases and J dropped 0; count of bases not matched to a gene: 3. Germline CDR1 and CDR2: MNHEY and SMNVEV (reference sequence). CDR3 amino acids: CASRETGATNEKLFF. The DNA of the CDR3 is TGTGCCAGCAGGGAGACAGGGGCAACTAATGAAAAACTGTTTTTT.

The chain uses TRBV7-2 and TRBJ2-1; possible D gene TRBD2, 7 bases. V was pared by 4 bases and J by 2 bases, with 18 bases between. Germline CDR1 SGHTA, CDR2 FQGNSA. CDR3 size: 17 residues. CDR3 amino acids: CASSWVGGGGTYNEQFF. The CDR3 nucleotides read TGTGCCAGCAGCTGGGTCGGAGGGGGGGGTACCTACAATGAGCAGTTCTTC.

In its sample, this clone was seen once. The rearrangement links TRBV7-9 to TRBJ1-2; D perhaps matches TRBD1 (6 bases). The germline gives CDR1 SEHNR, CDR2 FQNEAQ (reference sequence). V lost 5 bases and J lost 8, with 30 bases in between. The CDR3 spans 18 residues. This chain's CDR3 is CASSPDTFSGTQTGGYTF. The CDR3, as DNA: TGTGCCAGCAGCCCCGATACCTTTTCCGGGACACAGACTGGAGGCTACACCTTC.

The chain is built from TRBV18 and TRBJ2-7; TRBD1 aligns across 8 bases. This CDR3 is built from 13 residues. Germline CDR1 reads KGHSH; CDR2 reads LQKENI. Trimming at V came to 0 bases and at J to 8 bases, leaving 3 bases not matched to a gene. CDR3 bases: TGTGCCAGCTCACCACCATCAGGGGGCCAGCAGTACTTC. Its translation: CASSPPSGGQQYF.

The chain recombines TRBV27 with TRBJ2-7; a weak D match, TRBD1 (5 bases). CDR3 length equals 13 residues. The germline CDR1 and CDR2 sequences are MNHEY and SMNVEV (reference sequence). With 3 bases removed from V and 4 bases from J, the gap between germline ends came to 10 bases. CDR3 sequence reads: CASSFQGEYEQYF. In DNA form, the CDR3 reads TGTGCCAGCAGTTTTCAGGGTGAATACGAGCAGTACTTC.

The chain links TRBV19 to TRBJ1-5; 9 bases match TRBD1. Germline loops: CDR1 LNHDA, CDR2 SQIVND (reference sequence). The CDR3 sequence is 18 residues long. The junction had 16 bases not matched to a gene; V was cut back by 5 bases and J by 5 bases. The CDR3 coding sequence is TGTGCCAGTAGTGTACAGGGGGCGCTTTTCAGCCCTTATCAGCCCCAGCATTTT. Its protein is CASSVQGALFSPYQPQHF. Variable domain in full (rest from reference TRBV19 and TRBJ1-5): DGGITQSPKYLFRKEGQNVTLSCEQNLNHDAMYWYRQDPGQGLRLIYYSQIVNDFQKGDIAEGYSVSREKKESFPLTVTSAQKNPTAFYLCASSVQGALFSPYQPQHFGDGTRLSIL.

This sequence joins TRBV5-5 and TRBJ1-5, with D possibly TRBD1 on 5 matching bases. The CDR3 consists of 16 residues. Germline CDR1 SGHKS, CDR2 YYEKEE (reference sequence). Trimming left V 5 bases short and J 4 bases short, with 19 bases between. CDR3 coding DNA: TGTGCCAGCAGACTGAACCCCGGGACTTTGAATCAGCCCCAGCATTTT. This encodes CASRLNPGTLNQPQHF.

The V and J genes are TRBV12-3 or TRBV12-4 and TRBJ2-7; D is perhaps TRBD1 (6 bases). The CDR3 extends over 13 amino acids. Trimming cost V 5 bases and J 1 base, with 9 bases left between them. The CDR3 DNA sequence: TGTGCCAGCAGTAGACAGGAATCCTACGAGCAGTACTTC. Translating gives CASSRQESYEQYF.

This clone was seen only a few times. The rearrangement joins TRBV12-5 to TRBJ2-5, with 8 bases fitting TRBD2. V gave up 5 bases and J gave up 4 bases; unmatched junction bases: 9. The germline CDR1 and CDR2 sequences are LGHNT and FRNRAP. The CDR3 length is 15 residues. CDR3 residues: CASGDPPSGGETQYF. The CDR3 DNA reads as TGTGCTAGTGGTGACCCTCCAAGCGGGGGAGAGACCCAGTACTTC.